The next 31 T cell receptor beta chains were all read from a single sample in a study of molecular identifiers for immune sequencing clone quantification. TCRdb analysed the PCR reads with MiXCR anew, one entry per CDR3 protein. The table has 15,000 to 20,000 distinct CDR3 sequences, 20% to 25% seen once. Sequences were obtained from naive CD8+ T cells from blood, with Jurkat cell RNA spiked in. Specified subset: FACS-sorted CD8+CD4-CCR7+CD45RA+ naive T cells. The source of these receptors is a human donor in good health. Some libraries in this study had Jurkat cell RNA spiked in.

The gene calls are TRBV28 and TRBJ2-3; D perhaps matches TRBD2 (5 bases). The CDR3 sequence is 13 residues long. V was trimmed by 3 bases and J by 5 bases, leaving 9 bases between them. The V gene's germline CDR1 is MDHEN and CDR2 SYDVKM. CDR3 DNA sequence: TGTGCCAGCAGTTTGCGGGCGAGAGATACGCAGTATTTT. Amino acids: CASSLRARDTQYF.

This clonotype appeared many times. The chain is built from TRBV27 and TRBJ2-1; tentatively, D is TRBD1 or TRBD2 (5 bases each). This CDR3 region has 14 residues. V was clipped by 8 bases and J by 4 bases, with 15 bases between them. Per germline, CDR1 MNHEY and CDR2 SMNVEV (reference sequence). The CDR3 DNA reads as TGTGCCAGCGGCACGGGACGGATGTACAATGAGCAGTTCTTC. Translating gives CASGTGRMYNEQFF.

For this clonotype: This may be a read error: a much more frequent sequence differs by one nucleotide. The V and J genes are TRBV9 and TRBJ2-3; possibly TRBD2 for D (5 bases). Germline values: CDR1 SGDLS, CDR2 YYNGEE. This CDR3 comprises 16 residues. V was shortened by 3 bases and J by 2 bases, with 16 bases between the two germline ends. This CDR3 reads CASSAHVGSHTDTQYF. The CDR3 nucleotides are TGTGCCAGCAGCGCCCACGTGGGGAGTCACACAGATACGCAGTATTTT.

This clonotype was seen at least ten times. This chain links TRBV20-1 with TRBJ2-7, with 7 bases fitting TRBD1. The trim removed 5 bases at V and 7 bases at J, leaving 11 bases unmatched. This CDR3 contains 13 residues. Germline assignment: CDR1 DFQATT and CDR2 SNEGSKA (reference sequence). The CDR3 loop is CSAQPGQYYEQYF. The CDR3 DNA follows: TGCAGTGCTCAACCGGGACAGTATTATGAGCAGTACTTC.

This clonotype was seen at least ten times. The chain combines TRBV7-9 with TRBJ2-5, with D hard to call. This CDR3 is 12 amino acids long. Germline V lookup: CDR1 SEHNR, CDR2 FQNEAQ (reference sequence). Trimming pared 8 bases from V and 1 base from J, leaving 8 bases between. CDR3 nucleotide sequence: TGTGCCAGCTTACAGTTCCAAGAGACCCAGTACTTC. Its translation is CASLQFQETQYF. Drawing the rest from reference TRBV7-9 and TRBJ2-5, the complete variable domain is DTGVSQNPRHKITKRGQNVTFRCDPISEHNRLYWYRQTLGQGPEFLTYFQNEAQLEKSRLLSDRFSAERPKGSFSTLEIQRTEQGDSAMYLCASLQFQETQYFGPGTRLLVL.

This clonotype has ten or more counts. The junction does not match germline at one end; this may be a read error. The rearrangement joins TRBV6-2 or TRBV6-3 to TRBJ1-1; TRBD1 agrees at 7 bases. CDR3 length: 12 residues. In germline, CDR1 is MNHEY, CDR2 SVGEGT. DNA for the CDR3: TGCTTGGCACAGGGGTTTGACACTGAAGCTTTCTTT. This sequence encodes CLAQGFDTEAFF.

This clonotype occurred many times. This chain's CDR3 is CASSPPGEQYF. CDR3 DNA sequence: TGTGCCAGCAGCCCTCCTGGCGAGCAGTACTTC. The chain has TRBV28 and TRBJ2-7, with unresolved D. CDR3 length equals 11 residues. The germline gives CDR1 MDHEN, CDR2 SYDVKM. V was shortened by 6 bases and J by 6 bases, with 9 bases between the two germline ends. Variable domain in full (rest from reference TRBV28 and TRBJ2-7): DVKVTQSSRYLVKRTGEKVFLECVQDMDHENMFWYRQDPGLGLRLIYFSYDVKMKEKGDIPEGYSVSREKKERFSLILESASTNQTSMYLCASSPPGEQYFGPGTRLTVT.

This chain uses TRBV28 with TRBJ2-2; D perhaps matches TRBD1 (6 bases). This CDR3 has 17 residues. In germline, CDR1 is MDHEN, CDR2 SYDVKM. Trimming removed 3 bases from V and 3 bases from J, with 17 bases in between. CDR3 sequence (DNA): TGTGCCAGCAGTTTTAGCCCCAGGGGTGGAGACACCGGGGAGCTGTTTTTT. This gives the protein CASSFSPRGGDTGELFF.

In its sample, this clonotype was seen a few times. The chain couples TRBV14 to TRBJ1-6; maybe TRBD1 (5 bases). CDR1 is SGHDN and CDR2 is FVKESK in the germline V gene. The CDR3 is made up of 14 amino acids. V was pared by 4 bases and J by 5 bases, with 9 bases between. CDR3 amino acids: CASSLGAHNSPLHF. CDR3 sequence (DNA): TGTGCCAGCAGCCTTGGGGCCCATAATTCACCCCTCCACTTT.

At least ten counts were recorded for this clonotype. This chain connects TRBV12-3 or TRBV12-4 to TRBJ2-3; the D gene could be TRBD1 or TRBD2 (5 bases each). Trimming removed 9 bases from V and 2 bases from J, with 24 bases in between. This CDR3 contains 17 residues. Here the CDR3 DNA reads TGTGCCAGTCAGCTCTCGGGGCGGACGCAACCCACAGATACGCAGTATTTT. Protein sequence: CASQLSGRTQPTDTQYF.

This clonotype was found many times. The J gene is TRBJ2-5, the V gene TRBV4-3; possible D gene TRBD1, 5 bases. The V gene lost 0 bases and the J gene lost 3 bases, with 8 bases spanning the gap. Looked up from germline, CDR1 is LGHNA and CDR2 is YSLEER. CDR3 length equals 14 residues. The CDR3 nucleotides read TGCGCCAGCAGCCAAGATTTCAGGGAAGAGACCCAGTACTTC. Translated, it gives CASSQDFREETQYF.

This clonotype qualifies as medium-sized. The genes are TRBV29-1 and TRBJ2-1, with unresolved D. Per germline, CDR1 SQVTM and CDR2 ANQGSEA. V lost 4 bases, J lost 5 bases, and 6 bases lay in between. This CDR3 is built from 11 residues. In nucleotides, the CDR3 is TGCAGCGTTGGGCTAAACAATGAGCAGTTCTTC. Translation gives CSVGLNNEQFF.

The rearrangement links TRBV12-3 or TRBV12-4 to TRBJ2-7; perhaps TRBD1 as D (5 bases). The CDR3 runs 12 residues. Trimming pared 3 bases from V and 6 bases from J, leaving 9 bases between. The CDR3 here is CASSFVDTEQYF. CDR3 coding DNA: TGTGCCAGCAGTTTCGTGGACACCGAGCAGTACTTC.

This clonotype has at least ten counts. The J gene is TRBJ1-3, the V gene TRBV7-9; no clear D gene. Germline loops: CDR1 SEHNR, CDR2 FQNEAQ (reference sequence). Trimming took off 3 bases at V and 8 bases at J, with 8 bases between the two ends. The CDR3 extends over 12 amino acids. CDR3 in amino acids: CASSFRVDTIYF. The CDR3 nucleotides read TGTGCCAGCAGCTTTAGGGTGGACACCATATATTTT.

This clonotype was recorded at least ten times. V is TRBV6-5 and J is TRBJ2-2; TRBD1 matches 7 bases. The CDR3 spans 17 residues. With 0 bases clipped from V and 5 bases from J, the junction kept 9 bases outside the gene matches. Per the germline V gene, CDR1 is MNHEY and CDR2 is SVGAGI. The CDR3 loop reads CASSYSQTGQRTGELFF. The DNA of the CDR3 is TGTGCCAGCAGTTACTCTCAGACAGGGCAAAGGACCGGGGAGCTGTTTTTT.

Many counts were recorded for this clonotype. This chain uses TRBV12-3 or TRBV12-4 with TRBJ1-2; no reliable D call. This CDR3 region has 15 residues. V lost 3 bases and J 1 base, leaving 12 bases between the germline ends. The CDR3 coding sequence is TGTGCCAGCAGTTTGGGTCAGTACCATAACTATGGCTACACCTTC. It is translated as CASSLGQYHNYGYTF.

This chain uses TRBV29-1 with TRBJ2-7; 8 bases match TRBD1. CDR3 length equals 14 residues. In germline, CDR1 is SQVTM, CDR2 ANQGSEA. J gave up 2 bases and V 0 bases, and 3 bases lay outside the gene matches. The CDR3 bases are TGCAGCGTTGAAGACGGACAGGGCCCCTACGAGCAGTACTTC. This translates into CSVEDGQGPYEQYF.

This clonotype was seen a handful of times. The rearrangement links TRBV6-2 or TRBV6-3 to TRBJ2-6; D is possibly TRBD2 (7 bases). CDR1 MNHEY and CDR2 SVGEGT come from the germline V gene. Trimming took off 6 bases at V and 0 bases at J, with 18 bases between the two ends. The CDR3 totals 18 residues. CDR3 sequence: CASSLGGAQLSGANVLTF. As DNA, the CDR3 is TGTGCCAGCAGCCTTGGGGGGGCCCAACTCTCTGGGGCCAACGTCCTGACTTTC.

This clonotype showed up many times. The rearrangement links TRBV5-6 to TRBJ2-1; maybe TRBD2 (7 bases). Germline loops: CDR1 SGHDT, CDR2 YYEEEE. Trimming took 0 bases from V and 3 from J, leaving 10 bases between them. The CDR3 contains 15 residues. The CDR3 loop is CASSLVGGGYNEQFF. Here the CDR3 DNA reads TGTGCCAGCAGCTTGGTGGGAGGGGGCTACAATGAGCAGTTCTTC.

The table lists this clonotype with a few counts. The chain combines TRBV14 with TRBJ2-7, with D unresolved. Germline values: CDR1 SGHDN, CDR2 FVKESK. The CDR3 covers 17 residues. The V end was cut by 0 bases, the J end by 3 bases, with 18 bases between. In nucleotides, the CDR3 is TGTGCCAGCAGCCAAGATAGACGGGCATCCTCCTTCTACGAGCAGTACTTC. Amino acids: CASSQDRRASSFYEQYF. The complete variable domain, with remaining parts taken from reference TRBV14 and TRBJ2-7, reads EAGVTQFPSHSVIEKGQTVTLRCDPISGHDNLYWYRRVMGKEIKFLLHFVKESKQDESGMPNNRFLAERTGGTYSTLKVQPAELEDSGVYFCASSQDRRASSFYEQYFGPGTRLTVT.

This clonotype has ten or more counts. CDR3 DNA sequence: TGTGCCAGCAGTAACTGGGACAGGGGACACGAGCAGTACTTC. Residues: CASSNWDRGHEQYF. This sequence joins TRBV12-3 or TRBV12-4 and TRBJ2-7; TRBD1 aligns across 10 bases. Unmatched junction bases numbered 6, after V lost 5 bases and J lost 5 bases. This CDR3 comprises 14 residues.

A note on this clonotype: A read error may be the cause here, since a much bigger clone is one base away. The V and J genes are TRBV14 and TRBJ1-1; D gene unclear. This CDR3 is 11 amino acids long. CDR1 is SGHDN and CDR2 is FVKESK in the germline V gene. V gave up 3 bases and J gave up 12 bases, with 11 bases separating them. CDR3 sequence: CASSQGSGTFF. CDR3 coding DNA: TGTGCCAGCAGCCAGGGAAGTGGAACTTTCTTT.

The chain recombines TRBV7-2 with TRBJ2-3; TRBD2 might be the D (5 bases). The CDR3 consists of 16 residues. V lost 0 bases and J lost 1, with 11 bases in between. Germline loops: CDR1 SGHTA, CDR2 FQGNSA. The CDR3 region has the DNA TGTGCCAGCAGCTTAGCGCGAAGCGGTCGCACAGATACGCAGTATTTT. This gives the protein CASSLARSGRTDTQYF.

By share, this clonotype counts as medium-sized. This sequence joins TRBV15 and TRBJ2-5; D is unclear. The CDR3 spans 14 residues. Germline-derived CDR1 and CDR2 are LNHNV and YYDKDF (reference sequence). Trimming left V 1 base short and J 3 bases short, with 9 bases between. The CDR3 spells CATSRVTREETQYF. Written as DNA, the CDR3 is TGTGCCACCAGCAGAGTAACCCGGGAAGAGACCCAGTACTTC.

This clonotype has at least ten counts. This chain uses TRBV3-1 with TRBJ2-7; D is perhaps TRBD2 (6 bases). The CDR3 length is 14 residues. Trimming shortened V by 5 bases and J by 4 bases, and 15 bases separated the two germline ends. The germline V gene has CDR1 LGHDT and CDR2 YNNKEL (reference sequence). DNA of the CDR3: TGTGCCAGCAGCGAGGGGACTGTTCCGTACGAGCAGTACTTC. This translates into CASSEGTVPYEQYF.

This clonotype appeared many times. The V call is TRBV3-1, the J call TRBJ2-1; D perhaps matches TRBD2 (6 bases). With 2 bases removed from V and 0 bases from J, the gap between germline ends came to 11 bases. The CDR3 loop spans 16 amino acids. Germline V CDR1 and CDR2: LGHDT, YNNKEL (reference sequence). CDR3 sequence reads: CASSQWEDGSYNEQFF. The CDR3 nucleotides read TGTGCCAGCAGCCAATGGGAGGATGGCTCCTACAATGAGCAGTTCTTC.

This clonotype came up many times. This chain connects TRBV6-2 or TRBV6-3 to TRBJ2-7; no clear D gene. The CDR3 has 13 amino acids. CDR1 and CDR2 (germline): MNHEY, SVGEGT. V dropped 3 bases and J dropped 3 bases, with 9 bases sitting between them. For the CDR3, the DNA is TGTGCCAGCAGTTATTCCTGGAGCTACGAGCAGTACTTC. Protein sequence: CASSYSWSYEQYF.

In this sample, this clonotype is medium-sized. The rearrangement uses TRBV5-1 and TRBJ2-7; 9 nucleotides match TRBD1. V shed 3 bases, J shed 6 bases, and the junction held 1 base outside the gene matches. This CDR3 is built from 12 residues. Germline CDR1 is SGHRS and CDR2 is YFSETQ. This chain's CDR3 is CASSWTGVEQYF. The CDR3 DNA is TGCGCCAGCAGCTGGACAGGGGTCGAGCAGTACTTC.

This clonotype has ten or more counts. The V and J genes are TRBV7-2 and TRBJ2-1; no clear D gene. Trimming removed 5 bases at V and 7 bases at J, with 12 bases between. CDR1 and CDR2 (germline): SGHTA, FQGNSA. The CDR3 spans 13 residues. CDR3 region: CASSQSGWNEQFF. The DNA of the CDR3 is TGTGCCAGCAGCCAGTCGGGTTGGAATGAGCAGTTCTTC.

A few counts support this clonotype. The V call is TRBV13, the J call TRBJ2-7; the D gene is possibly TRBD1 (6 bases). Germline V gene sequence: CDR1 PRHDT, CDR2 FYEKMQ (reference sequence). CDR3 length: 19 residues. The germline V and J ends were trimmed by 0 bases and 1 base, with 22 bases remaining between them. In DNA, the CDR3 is TGTGCCAGCAGCTTAGGCGTTGCGTCCAGGGGTGTCGGGTCCTACGAGCAGTACTTC. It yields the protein CASSLGVASRGVGSYEQYF.

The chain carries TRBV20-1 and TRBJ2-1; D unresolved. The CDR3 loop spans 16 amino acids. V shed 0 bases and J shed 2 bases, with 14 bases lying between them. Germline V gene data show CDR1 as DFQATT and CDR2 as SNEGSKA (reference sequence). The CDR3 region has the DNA TGCAGTGCTAGAGAGATGATAGGGATCACCTACAATGAGCAGTTCTTC. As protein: CSAREMIGITYNEQFF.